The 14 T cell receptor beta chains given below trace back to one sample, sequenced in a study of T-cell reconstitution after alpha-beta-depleted transplantation in children. The TCRbeta library incorporated unique molecular identifiers. TCRdb passed the PCR reads through MiXCR, listing each CDR3 protein once. The data show about 510,000 distinct CDR3 sequences, approximately 10% seen once. Sequenced material: PBMCs, mostly from graft donor cells, taken 180 days after TCRalphabeta/CD19-depleted stem cell transplant. Source of these receptors: a female patient between 2 and 15 years old who had a stem cell transplant for aplastic anemia, so the T cells may come from the graft donor.

This clonotype was seen only a few times. The chain has TRBV28 and TRBJ2-5; D remains unclear. The CDR3 is made up of 14 amino acids. Trimming took 2 bases from V and 4 from J, leaving 11 bases between them. CDR1 MDHEN and CDR2 SYDVKM come from the germline V gene. DNA of the CDR3: TGTGCCAGCAGTTTAGGTACTCCGCTAGAGACCCAGTACTTC. Its protein is CASSLGTPLETQYF.

This clonotype appeared a few times. V gene TRBV10-3 combines with J gene TRBJ2-5, with 8 bases matching TRBD2. The CDR3 loop spans 14 amino acids. Germline V gives CDR1 ENHRY, CDR2 SYGVKD. V shed 5 bases and J 3 bases; nucleotides not matched to a gene: 5. DNA for the CDR3: TGTGCCATCAGTCCCCCGGGACTAGAAGAGACCCAGTACTTC. It specifies CAISPPGLEETQYF.

The genes are TRBV20-1 and TRBJ2-2; 12 bases fit TRBD2. The CDR3 is 15 residues long. After removal of 3 bases from V and 7 bases from J, the junction contained 6 bases not matched to a gene. Germline-derived CDR1 and CDR2 are DFQATT and SNEGSKA (reference sequence). The CDR3 region is CSARLAGGPVGELFF. In nucleotides, the CDR3 is TGCAGTGCTAGGCTAGCGGGAGGGCCTGTCGGGGAGCTGTTTTTT.

The chain carries TRBV29-1 and TRBJ1-4; 8 bases are shared with TRBD1. Trimming cost V 0 bases and J 0 bases; bases outside gene matches: 3. The CDR3 is 16 amino acids. Germline values: CDR1 SQVTM, CDR2 ANQGSEA. CDR3 coding DNA: TGCAGCGTTGAAGATCAGGGGGCCGCAACTAATGAAAAACTGTTTTTT. Protein: CSVEDQGAATNEKLFF. The entire variable domain, with the rest obtained from reference TRBV29-1 and TRBJ1-4, is as follows: SAVISQKPSRDICQRGTSLTIQCQVDSQVTMMFWYRQQPGQSLTLIATANQGSEATYESGFVIDKFPISRPNLTFSTLTVSNMSPEDSSIYLCSVEDQGAATNEKLFFGSGTQLSVL.

In regard to this clonotype: Compared with germline, one end of the junction differs, possibly owing to a read error. V gene TRBV12-3 or TRBV12-4 combines with J gene TRBJ2-1; 7 nucleotides align to TRBD2. The CDR3 spans 18 residues. The CDR3 sequence: CAISFKPWEGGSINEQFF. The CDR3 DNA reads as TGTGCCATCAGTTTTAAACCATGGGAGGGCGGGAGTATCAATGAGCAGTTCTTC.

The V call is TRBV28, the J call TRBJ1-4; D ambiguous. V dropped 2 bases and J dropped 5 bases, with 9 bases sitting between them. Germline values: CDR1 MDHEN, CDR2 SYDVKM. The CDR3 is made up of 14 amino acids. This chain's CDR3 is CASSLESQNEKLFF. The CDR3, as DNA: TGTGCCAGCAGTTTAGAATCGCAGAATGAAAAACTGTTTTTT.

The V and J genes are TRBV12-3 or TRBV12-4 and TRBJ2-7; D remains ambiguous. The germline V and J ends were trimmed by 1 base and 0 bases, with 7 bases remaining between them. The CDR3 sequence is 14 residues long. This CDR3 reads CASSLVYSSYEQYF. The CDR3 DNA is TGTGCCAGCAGTTTAGTCTACAGCTCCTACGAGCAGTACTTC.

This clonotype was counted at least ten times. The rearrangement uses TRBV5-1 and TRBJ1-1, with 7 bases that match TRBD1. With 4 bases clipped from V and 1 base from J, the junction kept 4 bases outside the gene matches. Looked up from germline, CDR1 is SGHRS and CDR2 is YFSETQ. CDR3 length: 14 amino acids. CDR3 DNA sequence: TGCGCCAGCAGCCCGGGACAGCCGAACACTGAAGCTTTCTTT. This gives the protein CASSPGQPNTEAFF.

This clonotype was counted between two and nine times. CDR3 loop: CASSQQGNSPLHF. The CDR3 DNA follows: TGTGCCAGCAGTCAACAGGGAAATTCACCCCTCCACTTT. This chain connects TRBV12-3 or TRBV12-4 to TRBJ1-6; weak D call: TRBD1 (6 bases). V shed 5 bases and J shed 7 bases, with 9 bases lying between them. The CDR3 loop spans 13 amino acids.

This clonotype occurred a few times. The chain uses TRBV29-1 and TRBJ2-7, with TRBD1 matching over 10 bases. The CDR3 runs to 18 residues. Germline V gene lookup returns CDR1 SQVTM and CDR2 ANQGSEA. V shed 4 bases and J 2 bases; nucleotides not matched to a gene: 17. The CDR3 sequence is CSVGPGTGEGKGTYEQYF. The CDR3 DNA is TGCAGCGTTGGACCCGGGACAGGGGAGGGTAAGGGGACCTACGAGCAGTACTTC.

This clonotype was seen a few times. The J gene is TRBJ2-5, the V gene TRBV14, with TRBD1 matching 7 bases. CDR3 length equals 13 residues. Germline V gene sequence: CDR1 SGHDN, CDR2 FVKESK. The V gene end was trimmed by 4 bases and the J gene end by 3 bases; junction bases not matched to a gene: 2. The CDR3 loop reads CASSRGGEETQYF. CDR3 coding DNA: TGTGCCAGCAGCCGAGGGGGCGAAGAGACCCAGTACTTC. Using reference TRBV14 and TRBJ2-5 for the parts outside the CDR3, the full variable domain is EAGVTQFPSHSVIEKGQTVTLRCDPISGHDNLYWYRRVMGKEIKFLLHFVKESKQDESGMPNNRFLAERTGGTYSTLKVQPAELEDSGVYFCASSRGGEETQYFGPGTRLLVL.

The chain joins TRBV10-2 to TRBJ2-1, with D perhaps TRBD2 (6 bases). Per the germline V gene, CDR1 is WSHSY and CDR2 is SAAADI. V was shortened by 8 bases and J by 1 base, with 21 bases between the two germline ends. The length of the CDR3 is 17 residues. In DNA, the CDR3 is TGCGCCAGCCATCCTCTGGGACTCCGACCGTCCTACAATGAGCAGTTCTTC. Residues: CASHPLGLRPSYNEQFF.

V usage is TRBV29-1 and J usage is TRBJ2-3; tentatively, D is TRBD1 (6 bases). In germline, CDR1 is SQVTM, CDR2 ANQGSEA. CDR3 length: 14 amino acids. Trimming stripped 8 bases from V and 3 bases from J, with 18 bases between. This chain's CDR3 is CSFPRGTRTDTQYF. The CDR3 region has the DNA TGCAGCTTTCCCAGAGGGACAAGGACAGATACGCAGTATTTT.

A few counts support this clonotype. The chain is built from TRBV5-1 and TRBJ1-1; weak D call: TRBD1 (5 bases). V lost 2 bases, J lost 1 base, and 9 bases lay in between. Germline V gives CDR1 SGHRS, CDR2 YFSETQ. This CDR3 spans 14 amino acids. CDR3 DNA: TGCGCCAGCAGCTTTTCAGGGAAGAACACTGAAGCTTTCTTT. Translated, it gives CASSFSGKNTEAFF.